These 9 T cell receptor beta chains were sequenced from one sample in a study of cytomegalovirus exposure and HLA in healthy donors. Use of 60 Vbeta and 13 Jbeta primers characterized the PCR. Measured with immunoSEQ multiplex PCR; TCRdb has only the in-frame clones, and not every one. The table lists under 200,000 clones, about four fifths of them singletons, with 0.39% in the top ten. The sequenced material came from PBMCs. These receptors were taken from a male donor in good health and CMV-seropositive.

This rearrangement joins TRBV10-3 to TRBJ2-1; D possibly corresponds to TRBD2 (5 bases). CDR1 is ENHRY and CDR2 is SYGVKD in the germline V gene. Between the trimmed V and J ends, which lost 6 bases and 0 bases, there was a span of 15 bases. The CDR3 runs to 16 residues. The CDR3 sequence is CAIRSPGSPSYNEQFF. In DNA form, the CDR3 reads TGTGCCATCAGATCACCGGGATCTCCCTCCTACAATGAGCAGTTCTTC.

The rearrangement uses TRBV30 and TRBJ1-1; a possible D gene is TRBD1 (5 bases). This CDR3 is built from 11 residues. CDR1 and CDR2 (germline): GTSNPN, SVGIG (reference sequence). The CDR3 region is CSGRGETEAFF. The CDR3 DNA reads TGTTCGGGGAGGGGCGAAACTGAAGCTTTCTTT.

This clone has more than one count but fewer than ten. J is TRBJ1-1 and V is TRBV5-1; D unresolved. Germline CDR1 and CDR2: SGHRS and YFSETQ. V lost 1 base and J lost 1, with 11 bases in between. The length of the CDR3 is 15 residues. The CDR3 reads CASSLPGLPNTEAFF. CDR3 sequence (DNA): TGCGCCAGCAGCTTGCCCGGACTGCCGAACACTGAAGCTTTCTTT.

In this sample, this clone turned up a few times. The chain links TRBV5-4 to TRBJ1-5; D unclear. Trimming cost V 0 bases and J 3 bases, with 10 bases left between them. CDR3 length equals 15 residues. CDR1 and CDR2 from the germline V gene are SGHNT and YYREEE (reference sequence). CDR3 bases: TGTGCCAGCAGCTTGGGAGGAGGGTACAATCAGCCCCAGCATTTT. It translates to CASSLGGGYNQPQHF.

The chain links TRBV7-2 to TRBJ1-1; 8 positions match TRBD1. V was pared by 5 bases and J by 9 bases, with 11 bases of the junction left unmatched. Germline lookup yields CDR1 SGHTA and CDR2 FQGNSA. The CDR3 sequence is 14 residues long. CDR3 sequence: CASSPTGQGSKAFF. Written as DNA, the CDR3 is TGTGCCAGCAGCCCCACTGGACAGGGTTCTAAAGCTTTCTTT.

This clone was detected only a few times. V usage is TRBV9 and J usage is TRBJ1-5, with no clear D. Germline values: CDR1 SGDLS, CDR2 YYNGEE. V lost 0 bases, J lost 5 bases, and 3 bases lay in between. This CDR3 spans 12 amino acids. The CDR3 loop is CASSVGDQPQHF. DNA for the CDR3: TGTGCCAGCAGCGTAGGAGATCAGCCCCAGCATTTT.

The chain uses TRBV21-1 and TRBJ2-3; TRBD2 reflects the table's D call only, with no check against the DNA. TRBV21-1 is deemed a pseudogene. The CDR3 contains 11 residues. For the CDR3, the DNA is TGTGCCAGCAGCAAAAGCGATACGCAGTATTTT. Amino acids: CASSKSDTQYF.

The chain carries TRBV2 and TRBJ2-2, with 7 bases lining up with TRBD1. The CDR3 has 14 amino acids. Trimming cost V 4 bases and J 5 bases; bases outside gene matches: 4. The germline V gene has CDR1 SNHLY and CDR2 FYNNEI. CDR3 in DNA: TGTGCCAGCAGTGTAGGGGGCGGAACCGGGGAGCTGTTTTTT. Protein product: CASSVGGGTGELFF.

The rearrangement links TRBV5-6 to TRBJ2-5; 7 bases line up with TRBD1. The CDR3 has 15 residues. Germline V gene sequence: CDR1 SGHDT, CDR2 YYEEEE. Trimming removed 5 bases from V and 4 bases from J; junction bases left unmatched: 11. CDR3 DNA sequence: TGTGCCAGCAGTTCCACAGGGGTCGCGGGAGAGACCCAGTACTTC. Residues: CASSSTGVAGETQYF.